One sample yielded the 32 T cell receptor beta chains listed below, sequenced in a study of vaccination effects on CD4 cells after COVID-19. Expansion of antigen-specific CD4+ T cells with viral peptide pools was carried out by the ViraFEST assay before sequencing. Culture lasted over 9 days before CD4+ T cell isolation. Participants got two doses of BNT162b2 or mRNA-1273 vaccine. Their specific antigens are unknown. The repertoire was sequenced with immunoSEQ multiplex PCR; TCRdb's copy has only in-frame clones and lacks some. The sample holds more than 35,000 clones; around 80% are singletons and the top ten take just under 2%. This sample comprised CD4+ T cells from PBMCs cultured with HCoV-NL63 spike peptides, obtained after COVID-19 vaccination. The receptors stem from a human donor who received a COVID-19 vaccine. Some clones in this sample may be carry-over from other donors' samples.

Note on this clone: A junction end diverges from the germline sequence, so it may reflect a read error. The chain is built from TRBV6-1 and TRBJ1-2; D is possibly TRBD1 (6 bases). CDR1 is MNHNS, CDR2 SASEGT, per germline. This CDR3 comprises 13 residues. The CDR3 DNA sequence: TGTGCCAGCAGTGATGGGGGGGGCCGGGTTTTAGGCTTC. Translation: CASSDGGGRVLGF.

This clone was seen a handful of times. This chain links TRBV2 with TRBJ2-2; 9 bases align to TRBD1. This CDR3 spans 15 amino acids. Germline values: CDR1 SNHLY, CDR2 FYNNEI. V shed 6 bases, J shed 6 bases, and the junction held 8 bases outside the gene matches. The CDR3 nucleotides read TGTGCCAGCAGACTCTCGACAGGGGGGTCCGGGGAGCTGTTTTTT. Translation gives CASRLSTGGSGELFF.

There are a few counts of this clone. A junction end diverges from the germline sequence, so it may reflect a read error. The chain couples TRBV12-3 or TRBV12-4 to TRBJ2-1, with 7 bases matching TRBD1. CDR3 size: 13 residues. The CDR3 spells CASSFFEPSQGIF. CDR3 DNA sequence: TGTGCCAGCAGTTTTTTCGAACCGTCACAGGGGATCTTC.

The chain recombines TRBV6-1 with TRBJ2-7; a weak D match, TRBD1 (6 bases). Germline V gives CDR1 MNHNS, CDR2 SASEGT. Trimming shortened V by 5 bases and J by 2 bases, and 13 bases separated the two germline ends. The length of the CDR3 is 14 residues. The chain's CDR3 is CASSPRDNTYEQYV. The CDR3 coding sequence is TGTGCCAGCAGTCCCCGGGACAATACCTACGAGCAGTACGTC.

The chain carries TRBV23-1 and TRBJ1-5, with 7 bases fitting TRBD1. TRBV23-1 is recorded as an ORF, its role being uncertain. After removal of 9 bases from V and 2 bases from J, the junction contained 10 bases not matched to a gene. The CDR3 runs 15 residues. CDR3 in DNA: TGCGCCAGGGATTATAACAGGGGCGGCAATCAGCCCCAGCATTTT. Its protein is CARDYNRGGNQPQHF.

The chain recombines TRBV28 with TRBJ1-2; 9 nucleotides align to TRBD1. CDR1 and CDR2 from the germline V gene are MDHEN and SYDVKM. The junction had 9 bases not matched to a gene; V was cut back by 9 bases and J by 4 bases. CDR3 size: 14 residues. The CDR3: CASHPRDRVYGYTF. The CDR3 DNA sequence: TGTGCCAGTCACCCCCGGGACAGGGTCTATGGCTACACCTTC.

This clone was counted between two and nine times. CDR3 sequence reads: CASSGKAAGDIQYF. In DNA form, the CDR3 reads TGCGCCAGCAGTGGGAAGGCAGCGGGAGACATTCAGTACTTC. The V and J genes are TRBV10-1 and TRBJ2-4; 8 bases match TRBD2. Germline trimming cut 4 bases from V and 8 bases from J; bases unmatched to any gene: 7. The CDR3 is 14 residues long. Germline CDR1 WNHNN, CDR2 SYGVQD (reference sequence).

The chain is built from TRBV3-1 (or the pseudogene TRBV3-2) and TRBJ1-6; weak D call: TRBD1 (5 bases). Germline V CDR1 and CDR2: LGHDT, YNNKEL (reference sequence). This CDR3 is 17 amino acids long. V was shortened by 1 base and J by 4 bases, with 14 bases between the two germline ends. CDR3 coding DNA: TGTGCCAGCAGCCAAGGAAGGGGATTAGGGTATAATTCACCCCTCCACTTT. Amino acids: CASSQGRGLGYNSPLHF.

The chain couples TRBV24-1 to TRBJ1-1; D not resolved. Germline assignment: CDR1 KGHDR and CDR2 SFDVKD. The CDR3 has 13 residues. V was shortened by 7 bases and J by 1 base, with 9 bases between the two germline ends. Here the CDR3 reads CATREPGNTEAFF. The CDR3 DNA follows: TGTGCCACCAGGGAGCCGGGGAACACTGAAGCTTTCTTT.

The chain links TRBV5-1 to TRBJ2-5; the match to TRBD2 covers 9 bases. V shed 6 bases, J shed 5 bases, and the junction held 14 bases outside the gene matches. Per the germline V gene, CDR1 is SGHRS and CDR2 is YFSETQ. The length of the CDR3 is 16 residues. The CDR3 DNA is TGCGCCAGCACCCCTGGAGGCCTAGCGGGGATTGAGACCCAGTACTTC. Protein: CASTPGGLAGIETQYF.

The rearrangement links TRBV5-5 to TRBJ2-2; D is perhaps TRBD2 (6 bases). This CDR3 has 14 residues. Trimming removed 4 bases at V and 3 bases at J, with 10 bases between. CDR1 SGHKS and CDR2 YYEKEE come from the germline V gene (reference sequence). CDR3 DNA: TGTGCCAGCAGCCACGGGAGTTACACCGGGGAGCTGTTTTTT. This sequence encodes CASSHGSYTGELFF.

J is TRBJ2-1 and V is TRBV7-3, with 8 bases lining up with TRBD1. Per germline, CDR1 SGHTA and CDR2 FQGTGA. The CDR3 totals 14 residues. J lost 7 bases, V lost 2 bases, and 4 bases had no gene match. The CDR3, as DNA: TGTGCCAGCAGCTTACAGGGGGCGCGGAATGAGCAGTTCTTC. As protein: CASSLQGARNEQFF.

The rearrangement uses TRBV9 and TRBJ1-2, with D perhaps TRBD1 (5 bases). CDR1 and CDR2 from the germline V gene are SGDLS and YYNGEE. Trimming pared 4 bases from V and 8 bases from J, leaving 18 bases between. The CDR3 consists of 14 residues. The CDR3 DNA is TGTGCCAGCAGCCTGGACGCCGGACAATGGGGCTACACCTTC. It is translated as CASSLDAGQWGYTF. Looking up the rest from reference TRBV9 and TRBJ1-2 gives the full variable domain: DSGVTQTPKHLITATGQRVTLRCSPRSGDLSVYWYQQSLDQGLQFLIQYYNGEERAKGNILERFSAQQFPDLHSELNLSSLELGDSALYFCASSLDAGQWGYTFGSGTRLTVV.

V and J are TRBV19 and TRBJ2-3; TRBD2 is a possible D gene (6 bases). Trimming cost V 7 bases and J 4 bases, with 12 bases left between them. Germline CDR1 and CDR2: LNHDA and SQIVND (reference sequence). The CDR3 runs to 13 residues. DNA of the CDR3: TGTGCCAGTATTGGGACTGGGGCAGATACGCAGTATTTT. Amino acids: CASIGTGADTQYF. The entire variable domain, with the rest obtained from reference TRBV19 and TRBJ2-3, is as follows: DGGITQSPKYLFRKEGQNVTLSCEQNLNHDAMYWYRQDPGQGLRLIYYSQIVNDFQKGDIAEGYSVSREKKESFPLTVTSAQKNPTAFYLCASIGTGADTQYFGPGTRLTVL.

The gene calls are TRBV10-3 and TRBJ1-6; 8 bases match TRBD1. The CDR3 totals 16 residues. The germline CDR1 and CDR2 sequences are ENHRY and SYGVKD. V trimming: 4 bases; J trimming: 0 bases; junction bases outside the gene matches: 2. The CDR3 nucleotides read TGTGCCATCAGTGGGACAGGGAGCTCCTATAATTCACCCCTCCACTTT. Translated, it gives CAISGTGSSYNSPLHF.

The V call is TRBV5-1, the J call TRBJ2-4; tentatively, D is TRBD2 (6 bases). Germline V gene sequence: CDR1 SGHRS, CDR2 YFSETQ. Trimming left V 0 bases short and J 5 bases short, with 9 bases between. This CDR3 region has 14 residues. The CDR3 bases are TGCGCCAGCAGCTTGGAGTGGGGGGAAAACATTCAGTACTTC. Protein: CASSLEWGENIQYF.

The genes are TRBV5-4 and TRBJ1-2; tentatively, D is TRBD1 (5 bases). Germline V CDR1 and CDR2: SGHNT, YYREEE (reference sequence). V lost 2 bases to trimming and J lost 7 bases, with 9 bases between them. This CDR3 spans 12 amino acids. CDR3 in amino acids: CASSFTRAGYTF. CDR3 DNA sequence: TGTGCCAGCAGCTTTACCAGGGCTGGCTACACCTTC.

The chain is built from TRBV10-2 and TRBJ1-1; a possible D gene is TRBD1 (6 bases). V gave up 6 bases and J gave up 5 bases, with 13 bases separating them. This CDR3 has 13 amino acids. Germline V gene data show CDR1 as WSHSY and CDR2 as SAAADI. The CDR3 loop is CASSHYRVTEAFF. The CDR3 DNA reads TGCGCCAGCAGCCATTACAGGGTTACTGAAGCTTTCTTT.

This clone has only a few counts. CDR3 coding DNA: TGCGCCAGCAGCTTGTATCCAGCGGGGGACTCCTACGAGCAGTACGTC. It translates to CASSLYPAGDSYEQYV. This chain uses TRBV5-1 with TRBJ2-7, with TRBD2 identical over 8 bases. Germline assignment: CDR1 SGHRS and CDR2 YFSETQ. J gave up 0 bases and V 1 base, and 6 bases lay outside the gene matches. This CDR3 comprises 16 residues.

The chain joins TRBV5-8 to TRBJ1-5; possible D gene TRBD1, 5 bases. CDR1 SGHTS and CDR2 YDEGEE come from the germline V gene. This CDR3 has 15 residues. The V end was cut by 4 bases, the J end by 3 bases, with 14 bases between. The CDR3 sequence: CASSRWGGINQPQHF. CDR3 bases: TGTGCCAGCAGCCGGTGGGGCGGGATCAATCAGCCCCAGCATTTT.

V usage is TRBV4-1 and J usage is TRBJ2-7; D is ambiguous. CDR1 and CDR2 (germline): MGHRA, YSYEKL. The CDR3 contains 18 residues. Trimming took off 1 base at V and 3 bases at J, with 22 bases between the two ends. DNA of the CDR3: TGCGCCAGCAGCCAAGGCCCTCGGTGGACGAAACGGTGCTACGAGCAGTACGTC. Amino acids: CASSQGPRWTKRCYEQYV.

V and J are TRBV6-6 and TRBJ2-7; 9 nucleotides align to TRBD1. The germline gives CDR1 MNHNY, CDR2 SVGAGI (reference sequence). The CDR3 is 14 amino acids. The junction had 5 bases not matched to a gene; V was cut back by 4 bases and J by 4 bases. In nucleotides, the CDR3 is TGTGCCAGCAGTTCCCGGGACAGGGTTTACGAGCAGTACGTC. This codes for CASSSRDRVYEQYV.

The chain joins TRBV18 to TRBJ1-6; D gene ambiguous. This CDR3 comprises 15 residues. CDR1 is KGHSH and CDR2 is LQKENI in the germline V gene. V was pared by 3 bases and J by 3 bases, with 9 bases between. As DNA, the CDR3 is TGTGCCAGCTCACCTTCGGGCAGCTATAATTCACCCCTCCACTTT. This gives the protein CASSPSGSYNSPLHF.

The chain has TRBV19 and TRBJ2-5; D perhaps matches TRBD1 (5 bases). Trimming cost V 2 bases and J 3 bases, with 10 bases left between them. Germline lookup yields CDR1 LNHDA and CDR2 SQIVND (reference sequence). The CDR3 has 14 residues. In nucleotides, the CDR3 is TGTGCCAGTAGTATAAGTGGCAGGGAAGAGACCCAGTACTTC. Translating gives CASSISGREETQYF.

This chain connects TRBV4-3 to TRBJ1-6, with a possible D match to TRBD1 (6 bases). V lost 1 base and J lost 2, with 12 bases in between. There are 17 residues in the CDR3. Per the germline V gene, CDR1 is LGHNA and CDR2 is YSLEER. CDR3 in DNA: TGCGCCAGCAGCCAAGTTGCCCAGGGGACCTATAATTCACCCCTCCACTTT. This encodes CASSQVAQGTYNSPLHF.

The rearrangement joins TRBV28 to TRBJ1-5; D is possibly TRBD1 (5 bases). This CDR3 has 13 amino acids. V lost 7 bases and J 5 bases, leaving 12 bases between the germline ends. From germline, CDR1 is MDHEN and CDR2 SYDVKM. The chain's CDR3 is CASNSGRYQPQHF. The CDR3 DNA sequence: TGTGCCAGCAATTCAGGGAGGTATCAGCCCCAGCATTTT.

The genes are TRBV10-1 and TRBJ2-2; no definite D call. Per the germline V gene, CDR1 is WNHNN and CDR2 is SYGVQD (reference sequence). The CDR3 loop spans 14 amino acids. The ends were cut back, 2 bases at V and 5 bases at J, with 9 bases in the middle. This CDR3 is CASSEPGLTGELFF. Written as DNA, the CDR3 is TGCGCCAGCAGTGAGCCGGGTCTGACCGGGGAGCTGTTTTTT.

This clone came up a few times. The chain couples TRBV3-1 (or the pseudogene TRBV3-2) to TRBJ2-7; D is unresolved. V was shortened by 1 base and J by 3 bases, with 7 bases between the two germline ends. Looked up from germline, CDR1 is LGHDT and CDR2 is YNNKEL (reference sequence). The CDR3 extends over 13 amino acids. The CDR3 DNA sequence: TGTGCCAGCAGCCAAGGATCGATCTACGAGCAGTACGTC. Amino acid sequence: CASSQGSIYEQYV.

V gene TRBV5-1 combines with J gene TRBJ2-4, with D uncertain. Trimming pared 0 bases from V and 2 bases from J, leaving 6 bases between. Germline V gene sequence: CDR1 SGHRS, CDR2 YFSETQ. The CDR3 is made up of 14 amino acids. Here the CDR3 reads CASSLVGSKNIQYF. Here the CDR3 DNA reads TGCGCCAGCAGCTTGGTAGGATCCAAAAACATTCAGTACTTC.

V and J are TRBV28 and TRBJ1-2, with TRBD1 identical over 9 bases. Per germline, CDR1 MDHEN and CDR2 SYDVKM. V dropped 6 bases and J dropped 4; count of bases not matched to a gene: 3. The CDR3 is made up of 13 amino acids. CDR3: CASRTGGGYGYTF. For the CDR3, the DNA is TGTGCCAGCAGGACAGGGGGTGGCTATGGCTACACCTTC.

J is TRBJ2-1 and V is TRBV9, with D possibly matching TRBD2 (6 bases). Germline CDR1 is SGDLS and CDR2 is YYNGEE. The CDR3 contains 15 residues. The V gene lost 3 bases and the J gene lost 9 bases, with 19 bases spanning the gap. CDR3 coding DNA: TGTGCCAGCAGCGCCCCGGGACTCGGGGCTTCTGAGCAGTTCTTC. Translating it yields CASSAPGLGASEQFF.

The rearrangement uses TRBV20-1 and TRBJ2-1; TRBD2 aligns across 10 bases. The CDR3 is 14 residues long. Per germline, CDR1 DFQATT and CDR2 SNEGSKA (reference sequence). The junction had 2 bases not matched to a gene; V was cut back by 3 bases and J by 3 bases. The CDR3 reads CSASRTSGYNEQFF. CDR3 nucleotides: TGCAGTGCTAGTCGGACTAGCGGCTACAATGAGCAGTTCTTC.